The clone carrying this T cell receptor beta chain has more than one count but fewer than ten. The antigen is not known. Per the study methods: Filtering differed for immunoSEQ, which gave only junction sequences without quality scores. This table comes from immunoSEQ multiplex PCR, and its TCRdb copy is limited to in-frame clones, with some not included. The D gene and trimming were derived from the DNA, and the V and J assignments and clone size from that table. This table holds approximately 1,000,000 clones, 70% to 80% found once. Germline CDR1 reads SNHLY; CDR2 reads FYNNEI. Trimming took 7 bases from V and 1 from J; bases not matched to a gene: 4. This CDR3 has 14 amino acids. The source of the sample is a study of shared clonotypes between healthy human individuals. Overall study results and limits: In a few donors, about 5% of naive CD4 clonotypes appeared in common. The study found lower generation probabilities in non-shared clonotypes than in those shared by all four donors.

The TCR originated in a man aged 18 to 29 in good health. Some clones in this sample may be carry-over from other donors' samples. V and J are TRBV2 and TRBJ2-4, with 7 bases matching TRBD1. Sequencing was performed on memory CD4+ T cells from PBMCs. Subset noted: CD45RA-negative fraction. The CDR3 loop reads CASKKQGAKNIQYF. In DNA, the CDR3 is TGTGCCAGCAAAAAACAGGGGGCCAAAAACATTCAGTACTTC. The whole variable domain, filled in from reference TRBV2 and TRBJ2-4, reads EPEVTQTPSHQVTQMGQEVILRCVPISNHLYFYWYRQILGQKVEFLVSFYNNEISEKSEIFDDQFSVERPDGSNFTLKIRSTKLEDSAMYFCASKKQGAKNIQYFGAGTRLSVL.